These 10 T cell receptor beta chains were sequenced from one sample in a study of response to subunit inactivated influenza vaccine. TCRdb fed the RT-PCR reads into MiXCR, producing one record per CDR3 protein. The data show hundreds of thousands of distinct CDR3 sequences, around 13% seen once. Source: PBMCs from blood, taken approximately 15 days before vaccination. These receptors all stem from a man in his forties or fifties who received an inactivated influenza vaccine.

This chain joins TRBV10-1 and TRBJ2-1; perhaps D is TRBD1 or TRBD2 (5 bases each). The CDR3 has 12 amino acids. CDR1 and CDR2 (germline): WNHNN, SYGVQD (reference sequence). The V and J ends lost 6 bases and 7 bases respectively, with 10 bases between them. The CDR3 DNA reads TGCGCCAGCAGGGACGGGGCTAATGAGCAGTTCTTC. Amino acids: CASRDGANEQFF.

This clonotype was seen only a few times. One junction end does not reproduce the germline sequence, and a read error may be involved. The rearrangement links TRBV15 to TRBJ2-5, with D possibly being TRBD1 (6 bases). This CDR3 contains 12 residues. Germline-derived CDR1 and CDR2 are LNHNV and YYDKDF (reference sequence). The CDR3 DNA sequence: TGTGCCACCAGCAGACCTACAGGGCCCACTGGGTTC. It is translated as CATSRPTGPTGF. Full variable domain (rest looked up from reference TRBV15 and TRBJ2-5): DAMVIQNPRYQVTQFGKPVTLSCSQTLNHNVMYWYQQKSSQAPKLLFHYYDKDFNNEADTPDNFQSRRPNTSFCFLDIRSPGLGDTAMYLCATSRPTGPTGFGPGTRLLVL.

In the case of this clonotype: A much larger clone is a single base away; this may be a read error. The chain recombines TRBV20-1 with TRBJ1-1; D call uncertain. Looked up from germline, CDR1 is DFQATT and CDR2 is SNEGSKA (reference sequence). The CDR3 is made up of 14 amino acids. The CDR3 here is CSARVIQLNTEAYF. CDR3 DNA sequence: TGCAGTGCTAGAGTGATACAGCTGAACACTGAAGCTTACTTT.

This chain links TRBV11-1 with TRBJ2-1; 13 bases fit TRBD2. This CDR3 has 13 amino acids. V trimming: 5 bases; J trimming: 9 bases; junction bases outside the gene matches: 1. From germline, CDR1 is SGHAT and CDR2 FQDESV (reference sequence). The CDR3 DNA reads as TGTGCCAGCAGCCGGACTAGCGGGAGTGAGCAGTTCTTC. This sequence encodes CASSRTSGSEQFF.

This clonotype was detected a few times. This sequence joins TRBV6-5 and TRBJ2-7, with D uncertain. Trimming stripped 2 bases from V and 4 bases from J, with 9 bases between. Germline CDR1 reads MNHEY; CDR2 reads SVGAGI. There are 13 residues in the CDR3. The DNA for the CDR3 is TGTGCCAGCAGTTACGGTATTAGTTACGAGCAGTACTTC. As protein: CASSYGISYEQYF.

The genes are TRBV7-9 and TRBJ2-3, with 8 bases matching TRBD1. Germline V gene data show CDR1 as SEHNR and CDR2 as FQNEAQ (reference sequence). The CDR3 sequence is 15 residues long. The V segment lost 5 bases and the J segment 2 bases; nucleotides outside the gene matches: 6. Here the CDR3 reads CASSNRDRHTDTQYF. DNA of the CDR3: TGTGCCAGCAGCAACCGGGACAGGCACACAGATACGCAGTATTTT.

This clonotype was recorded many times. The CDR3 here is CASQDPQETQYF. CDR3 in DNA: TGTGCCAGCCAGGACCCACAAGAGACCCAGTACTTC. The chain links TRBV6-2 or TRBV6-3 to TRBJ2-5, with no clear D. CDR1 and CDR2 (germline): MNHEY, SVGEGT. CDR3 length equals 12 residues. V shed 8 bases and J shed 2 bases, with 9 bases lying between them.

The chain is built from TRBV2 and TRBJ2-1; 9 bases fit TRBD2. V dropped 11 bases and J dropped 7; count of bases not matched to a gene: 6. Germline V CDR1 and CDR2: SNHLY, FYNNEI. The CDR3 sequence is 12 residues long. CDR3 coding DNA: TGTGCCGGCCATAGCGGGGGAAATGAGCAGTTCTTC. Translation: CAGHSGGNEQFF.

This clonotype was found a few times. The rearrangement links TRBV20-1 to TRBJ2-1; 14 nucleotides match TRBD2. There are 16 residues in the CDR3. Trimming at V came to 5 bases and at J to 8 bases, leaving 11 bases not matched to a gene. Germline loops: CDR1 DFQATT, CDR2 SNEGSKA (reference sequence). For the CDR3, the DNA is TGCAGTGCTTCGCCGGGACTAGCGGGGGTACTGGATGAGCAGTTCTTC. Residues: CSASPGLAGVLDEQFF.

The chain uses TRBV24-1 and TRBJ2-1, with D possibly being TRBD2 (7 bases). The CDR3 has 16 residues. Trimming removed 4 bases from V and 4 bases from J, with 16 bases in between. The germline gives CDR1 KGHDR, CDR2 SFDVKD. The CDR3 DNA reads TGTGCCACCAGTGACATAACAGGGAGGGGATACAATGAGCAGTTCTTC. This sequence encodes CATSDITGRGYNEQFF.